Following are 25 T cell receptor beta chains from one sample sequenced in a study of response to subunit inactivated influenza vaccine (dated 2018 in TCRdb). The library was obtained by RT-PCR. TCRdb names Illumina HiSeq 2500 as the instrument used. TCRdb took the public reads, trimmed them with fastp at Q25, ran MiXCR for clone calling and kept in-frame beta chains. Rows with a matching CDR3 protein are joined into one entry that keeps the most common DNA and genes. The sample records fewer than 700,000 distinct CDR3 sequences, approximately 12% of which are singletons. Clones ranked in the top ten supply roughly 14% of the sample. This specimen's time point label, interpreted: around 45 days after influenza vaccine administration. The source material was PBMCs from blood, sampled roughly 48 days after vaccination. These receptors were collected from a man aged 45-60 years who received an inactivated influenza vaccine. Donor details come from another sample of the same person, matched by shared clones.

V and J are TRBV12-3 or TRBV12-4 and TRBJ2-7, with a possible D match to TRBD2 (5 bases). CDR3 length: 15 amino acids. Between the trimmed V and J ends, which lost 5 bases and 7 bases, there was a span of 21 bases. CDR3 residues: CASSLSGVGVFEQYF. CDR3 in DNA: TGTGCCAGCAGTCTCTCCGGGGTGGGAGTGTTTGAGCAGTACTTC.

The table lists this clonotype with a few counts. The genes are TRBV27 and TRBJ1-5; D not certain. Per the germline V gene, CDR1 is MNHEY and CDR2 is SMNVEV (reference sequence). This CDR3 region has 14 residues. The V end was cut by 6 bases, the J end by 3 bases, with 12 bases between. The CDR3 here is CASSPRLNNQPQHF. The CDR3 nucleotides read TGTGCCAGCAGCCCGCGGCTCAACAATCAGCCCCAGCATTTT.

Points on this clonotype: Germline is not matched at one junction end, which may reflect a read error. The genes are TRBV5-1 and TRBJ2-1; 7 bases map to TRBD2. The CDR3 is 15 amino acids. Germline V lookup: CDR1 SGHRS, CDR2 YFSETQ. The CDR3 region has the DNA TGCGCCAGCAGCATAAGCCGGGGACTAACCAATGGGCAGTTCTTC. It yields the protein CASSISRGLTNGQFF.

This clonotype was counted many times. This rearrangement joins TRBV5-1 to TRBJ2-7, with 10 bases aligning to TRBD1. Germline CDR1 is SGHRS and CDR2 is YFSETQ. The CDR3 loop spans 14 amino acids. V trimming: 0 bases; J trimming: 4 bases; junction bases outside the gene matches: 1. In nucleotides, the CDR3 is TGCGCCAGCAGCTTGGGGGGACAGGGGTACGAGCAGTACTTC. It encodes CASSLGGQGYEQYF.

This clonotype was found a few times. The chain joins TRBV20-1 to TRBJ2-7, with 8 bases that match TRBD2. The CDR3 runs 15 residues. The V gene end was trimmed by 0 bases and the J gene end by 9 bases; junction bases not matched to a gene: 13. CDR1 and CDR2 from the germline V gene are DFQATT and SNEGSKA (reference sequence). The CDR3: CSARDGTSGKIGQYF. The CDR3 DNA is TGCAGTGCTAGAGATGGTACTAGCGGTAAGATTGGGCAGTACTTC.

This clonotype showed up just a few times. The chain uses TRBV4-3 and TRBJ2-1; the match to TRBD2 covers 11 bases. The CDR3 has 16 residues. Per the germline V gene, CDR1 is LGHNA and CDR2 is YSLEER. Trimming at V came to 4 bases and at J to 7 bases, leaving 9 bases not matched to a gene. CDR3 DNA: TGCGCCAGCAGCCCTCGGCCGGCTAGCGGGAGGAATGAGCAGTTCTTC. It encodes CASSPRPASGRNEQFF.

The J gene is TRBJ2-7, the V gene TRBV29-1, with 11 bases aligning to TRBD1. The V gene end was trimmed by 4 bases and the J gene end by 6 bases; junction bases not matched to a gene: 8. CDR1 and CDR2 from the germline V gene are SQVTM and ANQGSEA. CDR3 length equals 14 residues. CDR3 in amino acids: CSVGTGQGAREQYF. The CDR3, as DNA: TGCAGCGTTGGAACAGGACAGGGGGCCCGCGAGCAGTACTTC.

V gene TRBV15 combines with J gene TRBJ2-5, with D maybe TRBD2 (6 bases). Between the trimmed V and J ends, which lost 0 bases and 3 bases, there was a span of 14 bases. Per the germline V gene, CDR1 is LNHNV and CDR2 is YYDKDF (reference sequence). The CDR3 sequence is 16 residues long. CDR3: CATSRDSGVGEETQYF. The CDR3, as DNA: TGTGCCACCAGCAGAGACTCGGGGGTAGGAGAAGAGACCCAGTACTTC.

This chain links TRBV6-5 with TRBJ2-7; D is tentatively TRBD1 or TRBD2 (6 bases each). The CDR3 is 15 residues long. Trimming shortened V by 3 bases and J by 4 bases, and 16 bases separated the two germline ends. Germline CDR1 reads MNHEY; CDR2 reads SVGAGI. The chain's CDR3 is CASSYNRGASYEQYF. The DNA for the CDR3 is TGTGCCAGCAGTTATAATAGGGGGGCGAGTTACGAGCAGTACTTC.

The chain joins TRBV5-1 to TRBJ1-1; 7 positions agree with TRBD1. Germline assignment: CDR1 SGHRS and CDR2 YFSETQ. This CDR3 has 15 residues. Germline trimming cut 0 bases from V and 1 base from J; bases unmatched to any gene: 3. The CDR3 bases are TGCGCCAGCAGCTTGGGGACAGGTGAGAACACTGAAGCTTTCTTT. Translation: CASSLGTGENTEAFF. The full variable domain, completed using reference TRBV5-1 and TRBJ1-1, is KAGVTQTPRYLIKTRGQQVTLSCSPISGHRSVSWYQQTPGQGLQFLFEYFSETQRNKGNFPGRFSGRQFSNSRSEMNVSTLELGDSALYLCASSLGTGENTEAFFGQGTRLTVV.

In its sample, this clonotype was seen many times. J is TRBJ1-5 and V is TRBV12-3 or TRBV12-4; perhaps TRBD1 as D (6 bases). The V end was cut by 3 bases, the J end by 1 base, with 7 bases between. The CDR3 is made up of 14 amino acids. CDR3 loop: CASSFTGSNQPQHF. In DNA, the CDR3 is TGTGCCAGCAGTTTTACAGGGAGCAATCAGCCCCAGCATTTT.

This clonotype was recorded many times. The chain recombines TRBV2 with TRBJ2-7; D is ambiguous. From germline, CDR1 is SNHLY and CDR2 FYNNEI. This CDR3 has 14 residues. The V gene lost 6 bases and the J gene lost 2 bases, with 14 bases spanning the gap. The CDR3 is CASSPGRMTYEQYF. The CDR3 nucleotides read TGTGCCAGCAGCCCAGGACGGATGACCTACGAGCAGTACTTC.

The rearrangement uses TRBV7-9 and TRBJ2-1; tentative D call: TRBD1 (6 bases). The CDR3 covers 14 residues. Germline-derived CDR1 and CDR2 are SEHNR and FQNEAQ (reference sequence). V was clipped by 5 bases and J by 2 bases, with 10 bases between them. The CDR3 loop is CASSEGTTYNEQFF. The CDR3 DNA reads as TGTGCCAGCAGCGAGGGGACAACCTACAATGAGCAGTTCTTC. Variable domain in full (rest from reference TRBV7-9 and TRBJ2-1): DTGVSQNPRHKITKRGQNVTFRCDPISEHNRLYWYRQTLGQGPEFLTYFQNEAQLEKSRLLSDRFSAERPKGSFSTLEIQRTEQGDSAMYLCASSEGTTYNEQFFGPGTRLTVL.

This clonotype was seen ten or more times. CDR3 nucleotide sequence: TGCGCCAGCAGCTTGGTTTGGGCAGAGGCGAACACCGGGGAGCTGTTTTTT. The encoded protein is CASSLVWAEANTGELFF. This rearrangement joins TRBV5-1 to TRBJ2-2; unclear D gene. CDR3 length equals 17 residues. Germline CDR1 is SGHRS and CDR2 is YFSETQ. V was cut by 0 bases and J by 0 bases, with 12 bases left in between.

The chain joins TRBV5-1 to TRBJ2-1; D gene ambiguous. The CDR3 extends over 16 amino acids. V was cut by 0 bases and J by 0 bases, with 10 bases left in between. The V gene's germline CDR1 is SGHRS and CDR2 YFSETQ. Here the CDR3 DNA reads TGCGCCAGCAGCTTGGCCAGCCCCAGCTCCTACAATGAGCAGTTCTTC. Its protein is CASSLASPSSYNEQFF.

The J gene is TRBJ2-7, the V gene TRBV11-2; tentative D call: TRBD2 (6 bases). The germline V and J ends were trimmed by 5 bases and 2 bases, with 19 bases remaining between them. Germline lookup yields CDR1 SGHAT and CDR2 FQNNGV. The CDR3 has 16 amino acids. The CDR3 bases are TGTGCCAGCAGCAATTGGCTCGGGACTGCGGCCTACGAGCAGTACTTC. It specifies CASSNWLGTAAYEQYF.

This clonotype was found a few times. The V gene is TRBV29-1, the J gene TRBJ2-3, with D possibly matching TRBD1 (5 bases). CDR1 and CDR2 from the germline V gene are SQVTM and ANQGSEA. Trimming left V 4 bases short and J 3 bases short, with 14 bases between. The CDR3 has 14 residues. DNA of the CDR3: TGCAGCGTTGGGGTCCAGGGCAGGACAGATACGCAGTATTTT. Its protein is CSVGVQGRTDTQYF.

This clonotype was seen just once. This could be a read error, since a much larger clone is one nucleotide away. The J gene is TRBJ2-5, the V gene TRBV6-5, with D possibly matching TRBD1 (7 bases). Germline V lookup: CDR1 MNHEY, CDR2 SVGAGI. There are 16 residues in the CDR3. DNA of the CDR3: TGTGCCAGCGGTTACTCAGGGGGGTACCCCGGAGGTGGCCAGTACTTC. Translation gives CASGYSGGYPGGGQYF.

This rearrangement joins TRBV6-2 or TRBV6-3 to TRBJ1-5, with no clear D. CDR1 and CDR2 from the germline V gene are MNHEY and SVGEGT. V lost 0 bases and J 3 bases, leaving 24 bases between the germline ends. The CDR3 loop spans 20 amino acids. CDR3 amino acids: CASSYSFSLLVQRVNQPQHF. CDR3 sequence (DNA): TGTGCCAGCAGTTACTCGTTTTCCCTCCTTGTTCAACGGGTCAATCAGCCCCAGCATTTT.

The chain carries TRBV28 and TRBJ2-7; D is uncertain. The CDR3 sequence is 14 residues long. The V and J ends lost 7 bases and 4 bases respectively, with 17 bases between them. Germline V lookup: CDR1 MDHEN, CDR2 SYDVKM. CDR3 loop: CASTLGRSPYEQYF. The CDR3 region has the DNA TGTGCCAGCACCTTAGGGCGTTCCCCTTACGAGCAGTACTTC.

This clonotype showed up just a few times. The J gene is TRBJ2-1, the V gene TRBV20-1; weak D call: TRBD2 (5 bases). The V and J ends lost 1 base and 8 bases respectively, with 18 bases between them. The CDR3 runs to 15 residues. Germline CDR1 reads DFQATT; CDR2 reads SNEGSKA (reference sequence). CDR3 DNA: TGCAGTGCTAGAGTGAGCACTAGAAATTCGGATGAGCAGTTCTTC. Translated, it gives CSARVSTRNSDEQFF.

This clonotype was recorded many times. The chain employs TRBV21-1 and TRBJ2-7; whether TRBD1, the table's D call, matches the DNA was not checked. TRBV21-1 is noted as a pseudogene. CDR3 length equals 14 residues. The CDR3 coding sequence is TGTGCCAGCACCTCAGGTACAGGGGCCTACGAGCAGTACTTC. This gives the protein CASTSGTGAYEQYF.

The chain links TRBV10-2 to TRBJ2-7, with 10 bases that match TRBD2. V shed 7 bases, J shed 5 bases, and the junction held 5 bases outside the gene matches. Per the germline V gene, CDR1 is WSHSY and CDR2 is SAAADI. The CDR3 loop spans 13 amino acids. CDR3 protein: CASKAGGRNEQYF. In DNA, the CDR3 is TGCGCCAGCAAAGCGGGGGGGCGGAACGAGCAGTACTTC.

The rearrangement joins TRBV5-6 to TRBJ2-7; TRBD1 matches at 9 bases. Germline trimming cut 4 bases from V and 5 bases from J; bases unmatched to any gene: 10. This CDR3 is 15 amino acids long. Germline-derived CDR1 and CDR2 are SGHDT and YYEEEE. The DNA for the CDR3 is TGTGCCAGCAGCACGCCGGGACAGGGAAACGACGAGCAGTACTTC. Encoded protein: CASSTPGQGNDEQYF.

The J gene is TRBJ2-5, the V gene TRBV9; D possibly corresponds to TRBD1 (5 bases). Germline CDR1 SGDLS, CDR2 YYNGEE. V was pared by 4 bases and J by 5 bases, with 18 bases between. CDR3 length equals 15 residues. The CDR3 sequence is CASSPGPQGRETQYF. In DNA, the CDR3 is TGTGCCAGCAGCCCCGGCCCCCAGGGTCGGGAGACCCAGTACTTC.